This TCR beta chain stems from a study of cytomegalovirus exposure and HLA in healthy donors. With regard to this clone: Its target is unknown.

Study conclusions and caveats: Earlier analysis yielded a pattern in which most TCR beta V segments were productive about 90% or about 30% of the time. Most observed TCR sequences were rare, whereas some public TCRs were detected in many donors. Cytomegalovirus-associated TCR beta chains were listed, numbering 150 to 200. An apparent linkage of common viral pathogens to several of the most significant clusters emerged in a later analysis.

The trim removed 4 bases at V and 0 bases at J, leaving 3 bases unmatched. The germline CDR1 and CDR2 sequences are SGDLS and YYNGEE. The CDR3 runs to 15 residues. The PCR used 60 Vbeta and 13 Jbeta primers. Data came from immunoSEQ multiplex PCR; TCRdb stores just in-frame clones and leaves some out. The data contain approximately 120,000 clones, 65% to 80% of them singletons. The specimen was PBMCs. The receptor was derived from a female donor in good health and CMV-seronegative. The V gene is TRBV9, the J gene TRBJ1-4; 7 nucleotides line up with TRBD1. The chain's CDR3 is CASSPQGATNEKLFF. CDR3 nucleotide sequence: TGTGCCAGCAGCCCCCAGGGGGCAACTAATGAAAAACTGTTTTTT. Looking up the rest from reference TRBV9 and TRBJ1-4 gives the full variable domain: DSGVTQTPKHLITATGQRVTLRCSPRSGDLSVYWYQQSLDQGLQFLIQYYNGEERAKGNILERFSAQQFPDLHSELNLSSLELGDSALYFCASSPQGATNEKLFFGSGTQLSVL.